This T cell receptor beta chain was identified in a study of cytotoxic CD8 clonotypes in ibrutinib-treated CLL. Whole-study results and caveats: Clonality increased at ibrutinib response, then returned toward baseline at progression.

Libraries were prepared by immunoSEQ multiplex PCR; TCRdb keeps only in-frame clonotypes and omits some of them. Of about 140,000 clones listed, about 72% are singletons. Looked up from germline, CDR1 is SEHNR and CDR2 is FQNEAQ (reference sequence). The CDR3 spans 14 residues. Trimming removed 3 bases at V and 1 base at J, with 9 bases between. Comments on this clone: Antigen unknown.

Specimen: PBMCs, collected after 12 months of ibrutinib treatment. The TCR was taken from a human donor with chronic lymphocytic leukemia. The chain employs TRBV7-9 and TRBJ1-1; D not certain. The CDR3 sequence: CASSFGRRNTEAFF. DNA for the CDR3: TGTGCCAGCAGCTTCGGACGGAGGAACACTGAAGCTTTCTTT.